Listed below are T cell receptor beta chains from one sample, sequenced in a study of post-analysis software for immune sequencing data. TCRdb re-derived calls from the PCR reads in MiXCR, one entry per CDR3 protein. The repertoire holds about 500,000 distinct CDR3 sequences, around 40% seen once, with about 12% in the top ten. The sequenced material came from blood. The source of these receptors is a girl aged 5 to 17 with multiple sclerosis. The CDR3 runs from the conserved cysteine through the conserved F or W. Fields, in order: J gene, D gene, V gene, clone size, CDR3 DNA, CDR3 protein. D genes are given only for firm matches. Only some rows state a clone size, as once, few, many or a class for expanded clones.

TRBJ2-7 TRBD2 TRBV12-3/TRBV12-4 - TGTGCCAGCAGTTTAAGCGGGAGGAGCTCCTACGAGCAGTACTTC CASSLSGRSSYEQYF
TRBJ2-1 TRBD2 TRBV3-1 few TGTGCCGGCAGCCAAGAGAGGACTAGCGGTTACAATGAGCAGTTCTTC CAGSQERTSGYNEQFF
TRBJ2-3 TRBD2 TRBV12-3/TRBV12-4 - TGTGCCAGCGTGGTGGCTAGCGGACCCCGCACAGATACGCAGTATTTT CASVVASGPRTDTQYF
TRBJ2-5 - TRBV6-5 - TGTGCCAGCAGTTTCGGGACGATCAGCTCCTACAATGAGCAGTACTTC CASSFGTISSYNEQYF
TRBJ2-7 TRBD1 TRBV20-1 few TGCAGTGCTAAAGTGGACAGGACGACCTACGAGCAGTACTTC CSAKVDRTTYEQYF
TRBJ2-3 - TRBV14 once TGTGCCAGCAGCCAATCCCCTCGAGGCACAGATACGCAGTATTTT CASSQSPRGTDTQYF
TRBJ2-5 - TRBV7-7 few TGTGCTAGCAGCCCTCGTGACAGGGAGGGGGAGACCCAGTACTTC CASSPRDREGETQYF
TRBJ1-4 - TRBV20-1 - TGCAGTGCTACCCCGACCGCAACTAATGAAAAACTGTTTTTT CSATPTATNEKLFF
TRBJ1-2 TRBD1 TRBV4-1 few TGCGCCAGCAGCCAAGAAGGGGGCACGGGTTCCTATGGCTACACCTTC CASSQEGGTGSYGYTF
TRBJ2-1 - TRBV19 few TGTGCCAGTAGTATAGCTCCCCTTTACAATGAGCAGTTCTTC CASSIAPLYNEQFF
TRBJ2-5 TRBD1 TRBV20-1 - TGCAGTGCTAGAGAAATCCCTGACAGGGCCCGACAAGAGACCCAGTACTTC CSAREIPDRARQETQYF
TRBJ2-3 - TRBV28 - TGTGCCAGCAGTTTAGCGGTCGGGACTCCTGCCTCCTATACGCAGTATTTT CASSLAVGTPASYTQYF
TRBJ2-6 - TRBV9 once TGTGCCAGCAGCGTGGGGGACGGTGGGGCCAACGTCCTGACTTTC CASSVGDGGANVLTF
TRBJ2-4 TRBD1 TRBV5-1 - TGCGCCAGCAGCTCCGCCCTTACAGGGGAAACTCAGTACTTC CASSSALTGETQYF
TRBJ2-1 - TRBV5-1 - TGCGCCAGCAGCTTGGCCGTAGGGGATTCGAGTGAGCAGTTCTTC CASSLAVGDSSEQFF
TRBJ2-1 TRBD2 TRBV25-1 - TGTGCCAGCAGTGGATTTAGCGGGAGACTCTACAATGAGCAGTTCTTC CASSGFSGRLYNEQFF
TRBJ2-3 TRBD1 TRBV4-1 - TGCGCCAGCAGCCAAGATCCGACGGGACAGGGGGCTTCAGATACGCAGTATTTT CASSQDPTGQGASDTQYF
TRBJ2-5 - TRBV12-3/TRBV12-4 - TGTGCCAGCAGTTTCCAGAGGACCCAAGAGACCCAGTACTTC CASSFQRTQETQYF
TRBJ2-7 - TRBV6-2/TRBV6-3 many TGTGCCAGCAGTTTAGCGGAAACCTACGAGCAGTACTTC CASSLAETYEQYF
TRBJ2-5 TRBD2 TRBV12-3/TRBV12-4 - TGTGCCAGCAGTTTCGAGACTAGCGGGAGGGCCGGAAAGTACTTC CASSFETSGRAGKYF
TRBJ2-5 - TRBV6-5 - TGTGCCAGCAGAGCCCCGGGAAGAAAAGAGACCCAGTACTTC CASRAPGRKETQYF
TRBJ2-1 TRBD2 TRBV20-1 few TGCAGTGCTAGACTAGCGGGTATGAACTCCTACAATGAGCAGTTCTTC CSARLAGMNSYNEQFF
TRBJ1-2 TRBD1 TRBV6-1 few TGTGCCAGCAGTGAGCGAGTTTGGCAGGGGGCAGGTGGCTACACCTTC CASSERVWQGAGGYTF
TRBJ2-5 TRBD2 TRBV3-1 - TGTGCCAGCAGCCCAACACCGACACTACTAGCGGGAGGAAAGACCCAGTACTTC CASSPTPTLLAGGKTQYF
TRBJ2-5 TRBD2 TRBV2 - TGTGCCGACAAAAAAGGGACTAGCGGGGAGACCCAGTACTTC CADKKGTSGETQYF
TRBJ2-5 TRBD1 TRBV28 - TGTGCCAGCGGCCTATCAGGGGGTCACAAGGAAGAGACCCAGTACTTC CASGLSGGHKEETQYF
TRBJ2-7 - TRBV7-8 - TGTGCCAGCAGCCCGCGACTGTCGGGACTCGAGCAGTACTTC CASSPRLSGLEQYF
TRBJ2-4 - TRBV4-2 few TGTGCCAGCAGCCAAGGTTCGACTCCGGGTGTGTACATTCAGTACTTC CASSQGSTPGVYIQYF
TRBJ1-1 - TRBV28 once TGTGCCAGCAGATCACAGGGTTGGCCCACTGAAGCTTTCTTT CASRSQGWPTEAFF
TRBJ1-4 - TRBV6-5 - TGTGCCAGCAGTTACGGGGGGCCAACTAATGAAAAACTGTTTTTT CASSYGGPTNEKLFF
TRBJ2-5 - TRBV5-1 - TGCGCCAGCAGCTTATTAATACGAGAGACCCAGTACTTC CASSLLIRETQYF
TRBJ2-7 TRBD1 TRBV20-1 few TGCAGTGCCACCGGGACAGGTACCTCCTACGAGCAGTACTTC CSATGTGTSYEQYF
TRBJ1-2 - TRBV20-1 few TGCAGTGCTAGAGATCAGTTGAGCTACACCTTC CSARDQLSYTF
TRBJ2-7 TRBD2 TRBV12-3/TRBV12-4 - TGTGCCAGCAGTGCGGGGGGACCCTCTCCCTACGAGCAGTACTTC CASSAGGPSPYEQYF
TRBJ2-7 - TRBV27 - TGTGCCAGCAGTTTTAGCGAAACCTACGAGCAGTACTTC CASSFSETYEQYF
TRBJ1-2 - TRBV28 - TGTGCCAGCACCCGGACAAGGGTCGTTGGCTACACCTTC CASTRTRVVGYTF
TRBJ2-5 - TRBV25-1 - TGTGCCAGCAGTGAAGGGGCTAGCGCCTACCAAGAGACCCAGTACTTC CASSEGASAYQETQYF
TRBJ2-3 - TRBV25-1 few TGTGCCAGCAGTGAAGGTAGCACAGATACGCAGTATTTT CASSEGSTDTQYF
TRBJ1-1 - TRBV7-8 few TGTGCCAGCAGCTTAGCGGGGGGGGTAGTTAACACTGAAGCTTTCTTT CASSLAGGVVNTEAFF
TRBJ1-2 - TRBV6-1 - TGTGCCAGTACTCCCCAGGTTCTCATGGGTGGCTACACCTTC CASTPQVLMGGYTF
TRBJ2-7 TRBD2 TRBV20-1 - TGCGGTGCTAGTAGTGGGACTAGAGCTTTCTACGAGCAGTACTTC CGASSGTRAFYEQYF
TRBJ2-1 TRBD2 TRBV28 - TGTGCCAGCAGTTTGAGTAGCGGGATGGACAATGAGCAGTTCTTC CASSLSSGMDNEQFF
TRBJ2-5 TRBD2 TRBV4-2 - TGTGCCAGCAGCCAAGGGGGGGGAGGAGAGACCCAGTACTTC CASSQGGGGETQYF
TRBJ2-3 TRBD2 TRBV27 few TGTGCCAGCAGCTATAATAGCGGGAGCCCAGATACGCAGTATTTT CASSYNSGSPDTQYF
TRBJ2-7 TRBD2 TRBV6-2/TRBV6-3 few TGTGCCAGCAGGACTAGCGGGAGATACGAGCAGTACTTC CASRTSGRYEQYF
TRBJ2-1 - TRBV14 - TGTGCCAGCAGCCGCCTAATCATCCGGGGTGAGCAGTTCTTC CASSRLIIRGEQFF
TRBJ1-1 TRBD1 TRBV28 - TGTGCCAGCAGTTGGGACAGAGGACGGAACACTGAAGCTTTCTTT CASSWDRGRNTEAFF
TRBJ2-1 TRBD2 TRBV9 - TGTGCCAGCAGCGAGAGACCTAGCGGGAGGACGGTAAATGAGCAGTTCTTC CASSERPSGRTVNEQFF
TRBJ2-3 - TRBV21-1 - TGTGCCAGCAGCAACGTACTAGCGGGAATAGATACGCAGTATTTT CASSNVLAGIDTQYF
TRBJ2-3 - TRBV10-2 few TGCGCCAGCGGAGCGGCCGGGACGTCGGCAGATACGCAGTATTTT CASGAAGTSADTQYF
TRBJ2-5 TRBD1 TRBV20-1 few TGCAGTGCTAGGCCGGGACAGGGACGCCAAGAGACCCAGTACTTC CSARPGQGRQETQYF
TRBJ2-7 - TRBV20-1 few TGCAGTGCCACAAGGCCGGGGGCATACGAGCAGTACTTC CSATRPGAYEQYF
TRBJ2-1 - TRBV29-1 - TGCAGCGTTGAAGTAGGGTACAATGAGCAGTTCTTC CSVEVGYNEQFF
TRBJ1-2 - TRBV15 - TGTGCCACCAGCAGAGAGACAACCCGTAACTATGGCTACACCTTC CATSRETTRNYGYTF